This TCR beta chain was captured by sequencing in a study of T cell changes during pregnancy in multiple sclerosis. CDR3 size: 15 residues. Deletions cut 2 bases from V and 3 bases from J, with 10 bases between. CDR1 is MNHNS and CDR2 is SASEGT in the germline V gene. The repertoire was sequenced with immunoSEQ multiplex PCR; TCRdb's copy has only in-frame clones and lacks some. Among about 25,000 clones listed, roughly 90% were seen once. This sequence originates from a female donor in good health, enrolled as a control in a pregnancy study. The material sequenced was CD8+ T cells from peripheral blood mononuclear cells, taken in the third trimester of pregnancy. V usage is TRBV6-1 and J usage is TRBJ2-2; perhaps TRBD1 as D (5 bases). CDR3 region: CASSEMGPDTGELFF. Here the CDR3 DNA reads TGTGCCAGCAGTGAAATGGGGCCCGACACCGGGGAGCTGTTTTTT.